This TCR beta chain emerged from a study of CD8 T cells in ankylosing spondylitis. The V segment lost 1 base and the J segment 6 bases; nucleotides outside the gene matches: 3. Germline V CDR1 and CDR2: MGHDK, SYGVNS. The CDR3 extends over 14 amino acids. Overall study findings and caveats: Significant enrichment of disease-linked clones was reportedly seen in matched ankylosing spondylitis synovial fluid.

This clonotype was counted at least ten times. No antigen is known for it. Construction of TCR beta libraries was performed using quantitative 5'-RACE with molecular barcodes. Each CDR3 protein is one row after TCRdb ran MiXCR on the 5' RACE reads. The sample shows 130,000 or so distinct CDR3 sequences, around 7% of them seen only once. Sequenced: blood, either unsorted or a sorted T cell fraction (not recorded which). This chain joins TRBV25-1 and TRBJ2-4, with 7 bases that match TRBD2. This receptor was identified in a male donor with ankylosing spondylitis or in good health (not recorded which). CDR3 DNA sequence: TGTGCCAGCAGTGAATGGGGGGGTTCAAACATTCAGTACTTC. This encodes CASSEWGGSNIQYF.